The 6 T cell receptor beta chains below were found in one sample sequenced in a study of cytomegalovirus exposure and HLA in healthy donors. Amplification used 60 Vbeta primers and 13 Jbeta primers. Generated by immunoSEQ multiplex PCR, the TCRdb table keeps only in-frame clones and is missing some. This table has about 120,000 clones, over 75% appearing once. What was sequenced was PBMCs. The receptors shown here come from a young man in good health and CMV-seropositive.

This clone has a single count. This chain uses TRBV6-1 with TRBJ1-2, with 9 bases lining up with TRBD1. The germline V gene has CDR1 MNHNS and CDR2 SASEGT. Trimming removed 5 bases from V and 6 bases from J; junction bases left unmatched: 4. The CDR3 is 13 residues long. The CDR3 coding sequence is TGTGCCAGCAGTCCACAGGGGGCGGATGGCTACACCTTC. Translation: CASSPQGADGYTF.

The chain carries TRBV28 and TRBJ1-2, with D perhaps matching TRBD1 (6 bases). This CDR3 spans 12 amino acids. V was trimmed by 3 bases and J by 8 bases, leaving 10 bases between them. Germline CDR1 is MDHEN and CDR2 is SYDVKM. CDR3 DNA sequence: TGTGCCAGCAGTTTCAACAGGGAGGGCTACACCTTC. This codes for CASSFNREGYTF.

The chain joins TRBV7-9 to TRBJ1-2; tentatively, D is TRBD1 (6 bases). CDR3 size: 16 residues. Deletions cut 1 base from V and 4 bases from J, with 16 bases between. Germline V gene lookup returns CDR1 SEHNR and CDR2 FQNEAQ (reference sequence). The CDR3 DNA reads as TGTGCCAGCAGCTTAGTACAGGGTCAAGGGATCTATGGCTACACCTTC. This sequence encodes CASSLVQGQGIYGYTF.

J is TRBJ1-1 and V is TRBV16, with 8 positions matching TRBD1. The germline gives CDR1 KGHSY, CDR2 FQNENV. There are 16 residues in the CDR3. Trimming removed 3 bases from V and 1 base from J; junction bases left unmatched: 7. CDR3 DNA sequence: TGTGCCAGCAGCCAGTCCAAGGGGACAGGGAACACTGAAGCTTTCTTT. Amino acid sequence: CASSQSKGTGNTEAFF.

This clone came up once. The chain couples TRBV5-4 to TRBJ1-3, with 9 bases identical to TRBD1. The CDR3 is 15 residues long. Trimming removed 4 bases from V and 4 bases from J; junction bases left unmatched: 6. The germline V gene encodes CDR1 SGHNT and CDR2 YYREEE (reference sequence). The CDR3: CASSRGQGQGNTIYF. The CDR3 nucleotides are TGTGCCAGCAGCCGCGGACAGGGGCAGGGAAACACCATATATTTT.

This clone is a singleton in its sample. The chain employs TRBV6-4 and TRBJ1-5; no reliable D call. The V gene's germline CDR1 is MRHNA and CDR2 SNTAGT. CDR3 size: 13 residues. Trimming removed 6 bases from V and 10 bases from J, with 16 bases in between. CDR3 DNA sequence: TGTGCCAGCAGCCCGAGGCTATCAGATCCCCAGCATTTT. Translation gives CASSPRLSDPQHF.